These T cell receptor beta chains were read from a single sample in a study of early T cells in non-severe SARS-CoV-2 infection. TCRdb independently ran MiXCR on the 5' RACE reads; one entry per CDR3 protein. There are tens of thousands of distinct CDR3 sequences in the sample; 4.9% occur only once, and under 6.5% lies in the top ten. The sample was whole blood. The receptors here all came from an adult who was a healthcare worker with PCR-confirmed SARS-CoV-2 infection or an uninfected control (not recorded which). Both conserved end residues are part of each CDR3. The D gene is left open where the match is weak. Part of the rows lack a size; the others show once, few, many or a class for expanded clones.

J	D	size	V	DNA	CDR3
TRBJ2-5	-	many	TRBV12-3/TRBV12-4	TGTGCCAGCAGTTCTTGGGGGTCCCAAGAGACCCAGTACTTC	CASSSWGSQETQYF
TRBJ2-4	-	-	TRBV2	TGTGCCAGCAGTGCCCGGCGGGGACTAGCCAAAAACATTCAGTACTTC	CASSARRGLAKNIQYF
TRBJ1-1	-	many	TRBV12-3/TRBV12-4	TGTGCCAGCAGCCGTCAGGGAGGAAACACTGAAGCTTTCTTT	CASSRQGGNTEAFF
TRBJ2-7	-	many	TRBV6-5	TGTGCCAGCAGTTTGGCCGGGGCTTCCTACGAGCAGTACTTC	CASSLAGASYEQYF
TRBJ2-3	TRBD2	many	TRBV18	TGTGCCAGCTCACCATCGACTAGCAGACTAGATACGCAGTATTTT	CASSPSTSRLDTQYF
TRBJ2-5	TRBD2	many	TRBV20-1	TGCAGTGCCAACGCACCACCCGGGACTAGCGGGAGGGCGCAAGAGACCCAGTACTTC	CSANAPPGTSGRAQETQYF
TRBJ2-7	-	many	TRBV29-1	TGCAGCGTTGATGCAGGGACTGGGGAGCAGTACTTC	CSVDAGTGEQYF
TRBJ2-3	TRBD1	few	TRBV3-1	TGTGCCAGCAGCCGGACAGGGGCAGATACGCAGTATTTT	CASSRTGADTQYF
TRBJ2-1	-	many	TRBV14	TGTGCCAGCAGCCGAAGCAGGGGCTTATTCGATGAGCAGTTCTTC	CASSRSRGLFDEQFF
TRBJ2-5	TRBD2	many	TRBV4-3	TGCGCCAGCAGCCAAGATCTTGCGGGAGGGGGAGAGACCCAGTACTTC	CASSQDLAGGGETQYF
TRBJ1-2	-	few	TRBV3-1	TGTGCCAGCAGCCAAGATCTTTTTGGCTACACCTTC	CASSQDLFGYTF
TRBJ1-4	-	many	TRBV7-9	TGTGCCAGCAGCTTAAACGGGCAGCCTAATGAAAAACTGTTTTTT	CASSLNGQPNEKLFF
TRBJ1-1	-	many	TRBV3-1	TGTGCCAGCAGCCCCCGAGAGGGGAACACTGAAGCTTTCTTT	CASSPREGNTEAFF
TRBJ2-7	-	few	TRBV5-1	TGCGCCAGCAGACCCGGGAGAGCCTACGAGCAGTACTTC	CASRPGRAYEQYF
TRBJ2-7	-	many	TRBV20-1	TGCAGTGCTAGACAGGGTCCGAGGTCCTACGAGCAGTACTTC	CSARQGPRSYEQYF
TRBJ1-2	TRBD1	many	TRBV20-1	TGCAGTGCTAGTGCCGGACAGGAAGGGGATGGCTACACCTTC	CSASAGQEGDGYTF
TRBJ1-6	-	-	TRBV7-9	TGTGCCAGCAGCGATTTTGACAGGAGGGATTCACCCCTCCACTTT	CASSDFDRRDSPLHF
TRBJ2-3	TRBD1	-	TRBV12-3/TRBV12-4	TGTGCCAGCAGTCGACAGGGTCTACGCACAGATACGCAGTATTTT	CASSRQGLRTDTQYF
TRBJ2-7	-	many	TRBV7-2	TGTGCCAGCAGCGAGTCCCACGGGGTTGGGTACGAGCAGTACTTC	CASSESHGVGYEQYF
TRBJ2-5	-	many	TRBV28	TGTGCCAGCAGTTTAAATCAGTGGGGAGAGGTGGAGACCCAGTACTTC	CASSLNQWGEVETQYF
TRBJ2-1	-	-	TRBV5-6	TGTGCCAGCAGCTGGGGGACCGCCAATGAGCAGTTCTTC	CASSWGTANEQFF
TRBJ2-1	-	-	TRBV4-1	TGCGCCAGCAGCCAAGATCCGGCGGGAACCACCAATGAGCAGTTCTTC	CASSQDPAGTTNEQFF
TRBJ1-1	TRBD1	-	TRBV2	TGTGCCACCCCCAGGGGGGGGCCGAGGGGCACTGAAGCTTTCTTT	CATPRGGPRGTEAFF
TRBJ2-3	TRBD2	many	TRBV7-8	TGTGCCAGCAGGTTCCTAGCGGGCGAGAGCACAGATACGCAGTATTTT	CASRFLAGESTDTQYF
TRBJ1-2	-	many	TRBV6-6	TGTGCCAGCAGTGCGGGGGGCTATGGCTACACCTTC	CASSAGGYGYTF
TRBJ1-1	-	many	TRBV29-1	TGCAGCGTTGTAGGCGCTGAAGCTTTCTTT	CSVVGAEAFF
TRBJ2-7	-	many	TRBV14	TGTGCCAGCAGCCAAGAAAATCTGAGGACGTCCTATTACGAGCAGTACTTC	CASSQENLRTSYYEQYF
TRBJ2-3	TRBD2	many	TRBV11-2	TGTGCCAGCAGCTCACGCGGGAGGCCGAGCACAGATACGCAGTATTTT	CASSSRGRPSTDTQYF
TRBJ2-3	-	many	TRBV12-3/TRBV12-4	TGTGCCAGCAACTTGGGCGGGGGACAGACGGGAGATTTT	CASNLGGGQTGDF
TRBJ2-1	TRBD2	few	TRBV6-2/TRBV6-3	TGTGCCAGCAGTTGGAGCGGGAGCGGTGAGCAGTTCTTC	CASSWSGSGEQFF
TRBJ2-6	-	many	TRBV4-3	TGCGCCAGCAGCCTAGGCCGAAACAGCCGTCGCGCCTCTGGGGCCAACGTCCTGACTTTC	CASSLGRNSRRASGANVLTF
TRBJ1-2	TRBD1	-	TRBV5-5	TGTGCCAGCAGCTTGGAGGACAGGGCACCGGGCTACACCTTC	CASSLEDRAPGYTF
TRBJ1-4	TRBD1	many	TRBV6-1	TGTGCCAGCAGTGAAGGGGACAGGGGGCGCTTAGGTGAAAAACTGTTTTTT	CASSEGDRGRLGEKLFF
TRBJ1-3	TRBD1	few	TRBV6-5	TGTGCCAGCAGTGAGTCGACAGGGGTTTTCTCTGGAAACACCATATATTTT	CASSESTGVFSGNTIYF
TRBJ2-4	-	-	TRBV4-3	TGCGCCAGCAGCCAAGATCGGTACCCCGCCAAAAACATTCAGTACTTC	CASSQDRYPAKNIQYF
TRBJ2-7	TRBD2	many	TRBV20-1	TGCAGTGCTAGAGATGGCGGGAGGACTTACGAGCAGTACTTC	CSARDGGRTYEQYF
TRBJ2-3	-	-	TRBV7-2	TGTGCCAGCACCCCCGCGGTCCGGGATACGCAGTATTTT	CASTPAVRDTQYF
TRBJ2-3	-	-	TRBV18	TGTGCCAACTCGATGGGGGTCTCCTCAGATACGCAGTATTTT	CANSMGVSSDTQYF
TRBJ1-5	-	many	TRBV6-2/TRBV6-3	TGTGCCAGCAATGCAAGGGACGGCAGTCAGCCCCAGCATTTT	CASNARDGSQPQHF
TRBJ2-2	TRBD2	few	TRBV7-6	TGTGCCAGCAGCTTAGGTGTTAGCGGGAGCACCGGGGAGCTGTTTTTT	CASSLGVSGSTGELFF
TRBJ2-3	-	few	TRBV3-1	TGTGCCAGCAGCCAAGTCCGCCAGCGGACCACAGATACGCAGTATTTT	CASSQVRQRTTDTQYF
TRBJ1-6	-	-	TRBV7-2	TGTGCCAGCAGCCCCTCCTCCAGGGACGATTCACCCCTCCACTTT	CASSPSSRDDSPLHF
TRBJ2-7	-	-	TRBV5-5	TGTGCCAGCAGCTTGGCTGGGACCCTCTACGAGCAGTACTTC	CASSLAGTLYEQYF
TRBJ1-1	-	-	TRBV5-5	TGTGCCAGCAGCTTGGGCCCTGTCAACACTGAAGCTTTCTTT	CASSLGPVNTEAFF
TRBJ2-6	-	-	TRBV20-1	TGCAGTGCTATTGGGATTGGGGACGGAGACTCTGGGGCCAACGTCCTGACTTTC	CSAIGIGDGDSGANVLTF
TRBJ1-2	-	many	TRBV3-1	TGTGCCGCCAGCCGGACAGACTTAGGCTACACCTTC	CAASRTDLGYTF
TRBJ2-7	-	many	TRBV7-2	TGTGCCAGCAGCTTAACCCGCGATGGATACGAGCAGTACTTC	CASSLTRDGYEQYF
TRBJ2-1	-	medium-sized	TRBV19	TGTGCCAGTACTTATAATGAGGGCAATGAGCAGTTCTTC	CASTYNEGNEQFF
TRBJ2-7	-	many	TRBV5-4	TGTGCCAGCAGCCCCGGTGGAGGGACCTACGAGCAGTACTTC	CASSPGGGTYEQYF
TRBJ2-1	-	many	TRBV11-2	TGTGCCAGCAGCTTAGTTGGGAGCTCCTACAATGAGCAGTTCTTC	CASSLVGSSYNEQFF
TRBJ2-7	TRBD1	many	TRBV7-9	TGTGCCAGCAGCTTACCGGGACAGGGATCCTACGAGCAGTACTTC	CASSLPGQGSYEQYF